Given below is one TCR beta chain in context. Its specificity is unknown. The sample is drawn from a study of graft-versus-host responses after intestinal transplantation. Across the study: All recipients got anti-thymocyte globulin induction, then tacrolimus and steroids for around three years. Study outcomes and limitations: High graft-versus-host to host-versus-graft clonal ratios were seen in allografts of patients with graft-donor T cell macrochimerism.

The data were produced by immunoSEQ multiplex PCR, yet TCRdb's version contains in-frame clones alone and is incomplete. The sample has just under 65,000 clones, 85% to 95% seen once. This CDR3 is built from 14 residues. V dropped 0 bases and J dropped 4 bases, with 10 bases sitting between them. Germline CDR1 MNHEY, CDR2 SVGAGI. This specimen was unstimulated CD8+ T cells sorted from spleen or lymph node cells, taken before transplant. The receptor's source is a human donor who was the organ donor for an intestinal transplant. The chain is built from TRBV6-5 and TRBJ2-7; possible D gene TRBD2, 7 bases. Here the CDR3 reads CASSYSRGGYEQYF. The CDR3, as DNA: TGTGCCAGCAGTTACTCGAGGGGGGGGTACGAGCAGTACTTC.